This passage covers 6 T cell receptor beta chains from one sample sequenced in a study of shared clonotypes between healthy human individuals. Generated by immunoSEQ multiplex PCR, the TCRdb table keeps only in-frame clones and is missing some. The sample has about 2 million clones, about 95% seen once. The naive CD8 population came from CD45RO-negative cells selected for CCR7, without terminally differentiated effector memory CD45RA+ cells. Sequencing was carried out using naive CD8+ T cells sorted from blood. The receptor set was obtained from a man between 18 and 35 years old in good health.

The V call is TRBV5-4, the J call TRBJ1-1; 9 nucleotides match TRBD1. The CDR3 is 15 amino acids. The trim removed 3 bases at V and 3 bases at J, leaving 6 bases unmatched. Germline CDR1 reads SGHNT; CDR2 reads YYREEE (reference sequence). CDR3 bases: TGTGCCAGCAGCTCAAGGACAGGGGAGGACACTGAAGCTTTCTTT. Residues: CASSSRTGEDTEAFF.

This chain connects TRBV12-5 to TRBJ1-1, with a weak D call TRBD1 (5 bases). The CDR3 covers 13 residues. Between the trimmed V and J ends, which lost 5 bases and 1 base, there was a span of 8 bases. CDR1 and CDR2 (germline): LGHNT, FRNRAP. The CDR3 bases are TGTGCTAGTGGTGAGGGGAGGAACACTGAAGCTTTCTTT. As protein: CASGEGRNTEAFF.

The rearrangement joins TRBV6-6 to TRBJ2-7; unclear D gene. Germline V CDR1 and CDR2: MNHNY, SVGAGI (reference sequence). Trimming cost V 6 bases and J 0 bases, with 12 bases left between them. The CDR3 extends over 14 amino acids. The CDR3 coding sequence is TGTGCCAGCAGCCTTACATGGAGCTCCTACGAGCAGTACTTC. Amino acid sequence: CASSLTWSSYEQYF.

In this sample, this clone turned up once. V and J are TRBV10-3 and TRBJ2-2; D gene unclear. V was trimmed by 0 bases and J by 3 bases, leaving 8 bases between them. CDR1 is ENHRY and CDR2 is SYGVKD in the germline V gene. The CDR3 is 15 residues long. The CDR3 sequence is CAISESWGYTGELFF. In nucleotides, the CDR3 is TGTGCCATCAGTGAGTCGTGGGGTTACACCGGGGAGCTGTTTTTT.

The chain couples TRBV9 to TRBJ2-1; TRBD2 matches at 8 bases. CDR1 and CDR2 (germline): SGDLS, YYNGEE. The CDR3 is 15 amino acids. Germline trimming cut 0 bases from V and 8 bases from J; bases unmatched to any gene: 7. The CDR3 bases are TGTGCCAGCAGCGTAGAAGGGACTAGTCTCTATGAGCAGTTCTTC. Protein: CASSVEGTSLYEQFF.

V usage is TRBV2 and J usage is TRBJ2-7; no reliable D call. Trimming cost V 0 bases and J 2 bases, with 8 bases left between them. Germline loops: CDR1 SNHLY, CDR2 FYNNEI. This CDR3 has 14 amino acids. CDR3 coding DNA: TGTGCCAGCAGTGAAGCCTGGGCGGCCTACGAGCAGTACTTC. Protein: CASSEAWAAYEQYF.